Reported below is one TCR beta chain. What it binds is unknown. The study drew the donors from its roughly 120-subject validation cohort, separate from the roughly 670-subject first cohort. This specimen comes from a study of cytomegalovirus exposure and HLA in healthy donors. Findings and caveats of the study: Reports showed the classifier diagnosing cytomegalovirus status with high specificity and sensitivity. Listed as cytomegalovirus-associated were 170 or so TCR beta chains.

The CDR3 consists of 16 residues. Unmatched junction bases numbered 11, after V lost 4 bases and J lost 2 bases. CDR1 is SGHAT, CDR2 FQNNGV, per germline. This table comes from immunoSEQ multiplex PCR, and its TCRdb copy is limited to in-frame clones, with some not included. The sample consists of over 100,000 clones, 80% to 90% of them appearing once. The clonotype comes from a woman younger than 35 in good health and CMV-seronegative. This chain connects TRBV11-2 to TRBJ2-7; 7 positions agree with TRBD1. Sequencing was carried out using PBMCs. The CDR3 region is CASSSIRQGKTYEQYF. The CDR3 coding sequence is TGTGCCAGCAGCTCTATACGACAGGGAAAGACCTACGAGCAGTACTTC.